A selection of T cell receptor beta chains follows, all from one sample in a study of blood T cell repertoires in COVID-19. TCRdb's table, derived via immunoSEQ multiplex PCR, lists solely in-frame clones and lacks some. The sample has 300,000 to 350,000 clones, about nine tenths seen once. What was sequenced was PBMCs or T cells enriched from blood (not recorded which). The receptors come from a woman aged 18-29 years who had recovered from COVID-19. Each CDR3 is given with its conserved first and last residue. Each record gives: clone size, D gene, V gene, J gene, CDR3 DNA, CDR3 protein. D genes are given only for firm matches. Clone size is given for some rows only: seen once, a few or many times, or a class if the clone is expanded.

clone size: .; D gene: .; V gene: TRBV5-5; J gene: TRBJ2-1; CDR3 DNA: TGTGCCAGCAGCTTGGACAGCTACAATGAGCAGTTCTTC; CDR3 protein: CASSLDSYNEQFF
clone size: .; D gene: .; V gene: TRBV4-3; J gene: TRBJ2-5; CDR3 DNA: TGCGCCAGCAGCCAAGGGCTAGGCCAAGAGACCCAGTACTTC; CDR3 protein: CASSQGLGQETQYF
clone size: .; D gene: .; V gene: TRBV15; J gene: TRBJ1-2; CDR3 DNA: TGTGCCACCAGCAGAGATGCAGGGTTCGGCTATGGCTACACCTTC; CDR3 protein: CATSRDAGFGYGYTF
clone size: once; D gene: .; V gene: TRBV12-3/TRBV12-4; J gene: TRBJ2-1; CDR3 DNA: TGTGCCAGCAGAACCCGTAGTGAGCAGTTCTTC; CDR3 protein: CASRTRSEQFF
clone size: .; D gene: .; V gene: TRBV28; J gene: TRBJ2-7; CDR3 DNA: TGTGCCAGCAGAAAGGGGGGGTACGAGCAGTACTTC; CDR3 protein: CASRKGGYEQYF
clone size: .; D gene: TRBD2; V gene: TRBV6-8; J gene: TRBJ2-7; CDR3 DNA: TGTGCCAGCAGTTACTGCCCGGGGGGCTACGAGCAGTACTTC; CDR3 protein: CASSYCPGGYEQYF
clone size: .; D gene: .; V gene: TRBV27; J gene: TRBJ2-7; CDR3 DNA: TGTGCCAGCAGTCGTCACGCTAGGACCTACGAGCAGTACTTC; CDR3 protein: CASSRHARTYEQYF
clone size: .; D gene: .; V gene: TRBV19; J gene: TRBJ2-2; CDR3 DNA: TGTGCCAGTAGTATCGCCCAGGACACCGGGGAGCTGTTTTTT; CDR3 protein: CASSIAQDTGELFF
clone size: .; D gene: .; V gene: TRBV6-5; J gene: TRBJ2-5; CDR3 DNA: TGTGCCAGCAGTCGGACAGCACAAGAGACCCAGTACTTC; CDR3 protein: CASSRTAQETQYF
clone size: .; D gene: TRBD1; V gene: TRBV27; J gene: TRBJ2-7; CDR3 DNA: TGTGCCAGCAGTAAGACCGGGACAGGGTCTTCCTACGAGCAGTACTTC; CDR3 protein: CASSKTGTGSSYEQYF
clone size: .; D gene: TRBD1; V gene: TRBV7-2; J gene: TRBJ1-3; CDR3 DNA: TGTGCCAGCAGCTCGGGGCAGGGGGTATGGGGAAACACCATATATTTT; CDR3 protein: CASSSGQGVWGNTIYF
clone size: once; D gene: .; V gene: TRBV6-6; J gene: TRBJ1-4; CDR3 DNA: TGTGCCAGCAGTCGGGACGGTCTCTCGGGGGGTAATGAAAAACTGTTTTTT; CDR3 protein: CASSRDGLSGGNEKLFF
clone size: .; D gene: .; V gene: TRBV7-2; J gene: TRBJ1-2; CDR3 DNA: TGTGCCAGCAGCTTAGAAGCAGGGCCTAACTATGGCTACACCTTC; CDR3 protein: CASSLEAGPNYGYTF
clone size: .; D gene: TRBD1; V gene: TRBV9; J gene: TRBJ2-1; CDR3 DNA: TGTGCCAGCAGCGTAGCCTGGGGACAGGGGTCCTACAATGAGCAGTTCTTC; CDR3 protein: CASSVAWGQGSYNEQFF
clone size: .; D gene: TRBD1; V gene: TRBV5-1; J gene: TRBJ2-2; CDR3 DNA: TGCGCCAGCAGCAGGGACAGGGCCGCGAACACCGGGGAGCTGTTTTTT; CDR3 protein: CASSRDRAANTGELFF
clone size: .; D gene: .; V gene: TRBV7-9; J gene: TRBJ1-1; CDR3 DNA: TGTGCCAGCAGCCTACAGGGTTTGACGAACACTGAAGCTTTCTTT; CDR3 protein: CASSLQGLTNTEAFF
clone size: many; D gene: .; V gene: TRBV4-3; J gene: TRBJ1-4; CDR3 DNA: TGCGCCAGCAGCCCGGACATTGCAACTAATGAAAAACTGTTTTTT; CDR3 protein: CASSPDIATNEKLFF
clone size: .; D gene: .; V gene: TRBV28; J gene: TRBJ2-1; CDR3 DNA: TGTGCCAGCGGGGGCCTCTACAATGAGCAGTTCTTC; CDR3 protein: CASGGLYNEQFF
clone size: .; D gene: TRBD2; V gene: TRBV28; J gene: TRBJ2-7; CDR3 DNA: TGTGCCAGCAGTTCCGGGACTAGCGGGAGAGTTGGCGAGCAGTACTTC; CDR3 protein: CASSSGTSGRVGEQYF
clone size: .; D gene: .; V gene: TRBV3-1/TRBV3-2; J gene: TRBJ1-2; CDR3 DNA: TGTGCCAGCAGCCATTGGGGCAGAGAATCGAGTGGCTACACCTTC; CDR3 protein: CASSHWGRESSGYTF
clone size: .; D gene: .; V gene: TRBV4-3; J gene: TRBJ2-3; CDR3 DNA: TGCGCCAGCAGCCCACGGTATGGTGCGCTTCGCACAGATACGCAGTATTTT; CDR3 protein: CASSPRYGALRTDTQYF
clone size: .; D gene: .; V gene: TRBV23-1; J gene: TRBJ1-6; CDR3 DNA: TGCGCCAGCAGTCAAATGACTTTTTCGAGCTCCTATAATTCACCCCTCCACTTT; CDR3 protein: CASSQMTFSSSYNSPLHF
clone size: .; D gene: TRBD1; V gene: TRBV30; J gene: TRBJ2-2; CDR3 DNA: TGTGCCTGGAGACAGGGGGCCGACACCGGGGAGCTGTTTTTT; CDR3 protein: CAWRQGADTGELFF
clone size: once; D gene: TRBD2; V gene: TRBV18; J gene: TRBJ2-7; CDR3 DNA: TGTGCCAGCTCACCCGGGGCTAGCGGCTACGAGCAGTACTTC; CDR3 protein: CASSPGASGYEQYF
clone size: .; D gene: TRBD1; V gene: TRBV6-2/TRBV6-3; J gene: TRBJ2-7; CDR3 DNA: TGTGCCAGCAGTTACTCCTTAGCAAGACCGGGACAGGGGTTCTACGAGCAGTACTTC; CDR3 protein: CASSYSLARPGQGFYEQYF
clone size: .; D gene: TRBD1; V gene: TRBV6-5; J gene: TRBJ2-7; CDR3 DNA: TGTGCCAGCAGGGGACAGGGGGCCTACGAGCAGTACTTC; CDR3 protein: CASRGQGAYEQYF
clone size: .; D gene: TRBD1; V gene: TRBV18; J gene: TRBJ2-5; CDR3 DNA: TGTGCCAGCTCGTCGACAGGGCCAGAGACCCAGTACTTC; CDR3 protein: CASSSTGPETQYF
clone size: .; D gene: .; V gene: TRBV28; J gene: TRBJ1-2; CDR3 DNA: TGTGCCAGCTATAACAGGGACGTCTATGGCTACACCTTC; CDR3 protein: CASYNRDVYGYTF
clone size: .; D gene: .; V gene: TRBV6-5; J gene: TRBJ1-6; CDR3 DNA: TGTGCCAGCAGTTACGAGGGATCACCCCTCCACTTT; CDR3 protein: CASSYEGSPLHF
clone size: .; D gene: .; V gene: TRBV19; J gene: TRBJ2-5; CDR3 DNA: TGTGCCAGTAGGAACATTCTCATGGACCAAGAGACCCAGTACTTC; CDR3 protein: CASRNILMDQETQYF
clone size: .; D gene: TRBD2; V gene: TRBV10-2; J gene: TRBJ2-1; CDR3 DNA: TGCGCCACCGTGAGCGGGAGCGCCCAGCAGTTCTTC; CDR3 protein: CATVSGSAQQFF
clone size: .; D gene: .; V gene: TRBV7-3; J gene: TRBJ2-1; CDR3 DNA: TGTGCCAGCAGCCGGGCGGGACTCGTAAACAATGAGCAGTTCTTC; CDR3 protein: CASSRAGLVNNEQFF
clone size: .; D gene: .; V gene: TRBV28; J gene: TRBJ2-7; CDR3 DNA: TGTGCCAGCAGCCCGGGGGGCGCCTACGAGCAGTACTTC; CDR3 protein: CASSPGGAYEQYF
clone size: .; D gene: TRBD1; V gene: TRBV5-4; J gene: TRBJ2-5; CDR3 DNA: TGTGCCAGCAGCAGCGAGCGGACAGGGGGGGAGACCCAGTACTTC; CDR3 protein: CASSSERTGGETQYF
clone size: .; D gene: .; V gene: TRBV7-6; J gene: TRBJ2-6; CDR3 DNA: TGTGCCAGCAGCCCAGGTCCTTCCGGGGCCAACGTCCTGACTTTC; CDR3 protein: CASSPGPSGANVLTF
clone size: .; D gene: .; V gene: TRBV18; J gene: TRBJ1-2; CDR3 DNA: TGTGCCAGCTCACAGGACTCCTATGGCTACACCTTC; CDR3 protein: CASSQDSYGYTF
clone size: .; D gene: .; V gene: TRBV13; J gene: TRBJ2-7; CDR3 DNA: TGTGCCAGCAGCTCGTGGGGGGGCAGCCGCTCCTACGAGCAGTACTTC; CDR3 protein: CASSSWGGSRSYEQYF
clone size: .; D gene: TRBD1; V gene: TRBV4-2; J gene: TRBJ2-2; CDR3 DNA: TGTGCCAGCAGCCAAGACCCGGGACAGGCCGGGGAGCTGTTTTTT; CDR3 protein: CASSQDPGQAGELFF
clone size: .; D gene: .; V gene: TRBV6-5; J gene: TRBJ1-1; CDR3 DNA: TGTGCCAGCAGTTACTCCTACGAGGGGGTGGGAGCTTTCTTT; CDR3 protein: CASSYSYEGVGAFF
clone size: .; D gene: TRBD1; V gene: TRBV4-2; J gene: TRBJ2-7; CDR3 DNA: TGTGCCAGCAGCCCGACCCGCCAGGGGGTAATCTACGAGCAGTACTTC; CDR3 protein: CASSPTRQGVIYEQYF
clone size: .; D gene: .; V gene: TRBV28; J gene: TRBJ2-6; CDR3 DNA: TGTGCCAGCAGTTTCCAGGCGAGGGCCTCTGGGGCCAACGTCCTGACTTTC; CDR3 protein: CASSFQARASGANVLTF
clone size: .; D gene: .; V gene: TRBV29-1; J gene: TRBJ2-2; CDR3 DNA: TGCAGCGTTGGGACATCAGCCGCCGGGGAGCTGTTTTTT; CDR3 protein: CSVGTSAAGELFF
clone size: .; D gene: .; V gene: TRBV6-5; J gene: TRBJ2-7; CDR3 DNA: TGTGCCAGCAGTCGGGGAGACGAGCAGTACTTC; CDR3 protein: CASSRGDEQYF
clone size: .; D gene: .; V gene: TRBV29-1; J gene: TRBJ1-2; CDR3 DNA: TGCAGCGTTGAAGATATGGGCACCTATGGCTACACCTTC; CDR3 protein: CSVEDMGTYGYTF
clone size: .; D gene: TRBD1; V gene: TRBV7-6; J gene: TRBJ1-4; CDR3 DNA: TGTGCCAGCAGCCTAACAGGGGGCACTAATGAAAAACTGTTTTTT; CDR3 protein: CASSLTGGTNEKLFF
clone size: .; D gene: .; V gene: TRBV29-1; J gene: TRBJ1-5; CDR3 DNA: TGCAGCGTATATACCCAGGGGCAGCCCCAGCATTTT; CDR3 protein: CSVYTQGQPQHF
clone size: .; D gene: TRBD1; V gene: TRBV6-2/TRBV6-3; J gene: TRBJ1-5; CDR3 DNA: TGTGCCAGCAGTAACCGACAGGGGGCTTATAGCAATCAGCCCCAGCATTTT; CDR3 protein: CASSNRQGAYSNQPQHF
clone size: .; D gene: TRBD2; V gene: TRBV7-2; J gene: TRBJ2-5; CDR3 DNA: TGTGCCAGCAGCTTAGCCCCGCTAGCGGGGGTGGAGACCCAGTACTTC; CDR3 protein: CASSLAPLAGVETQYF
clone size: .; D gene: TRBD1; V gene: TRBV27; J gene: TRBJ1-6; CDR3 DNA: TGTGCCAGCAGCTTCACCCCCCATAGGACAGGCGGTCCTTCACCCCTCCACTTT; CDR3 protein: CASSFTPHRTGGPSPLHF
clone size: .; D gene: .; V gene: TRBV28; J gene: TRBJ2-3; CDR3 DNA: TGTGCCAGCAGTTCCTACCCGACTATAAGCACAGATACGCAGTATTTT; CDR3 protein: CASSSYPTISTDTQYF
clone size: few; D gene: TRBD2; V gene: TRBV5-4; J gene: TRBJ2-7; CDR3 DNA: TGTGCCAGCAGCTTTACGAGGACTAGCGGGAGTCAATACGAGCAGTACTTC; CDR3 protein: CASSFTRTSGSQYEQYF
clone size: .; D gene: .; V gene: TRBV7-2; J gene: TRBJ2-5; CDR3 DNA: TGTGCCAGCAGCCAAGGGGGGGGTATAACGAACCAAGAGACCCAGTACTTC; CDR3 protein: CASSQGGGITNQETQYF
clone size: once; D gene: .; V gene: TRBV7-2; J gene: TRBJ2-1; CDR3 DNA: TGTGCCAGCAGCTTACCGGCCACGGGTGAGCAGTTCTTC; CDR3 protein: CASSLPATGEQFF
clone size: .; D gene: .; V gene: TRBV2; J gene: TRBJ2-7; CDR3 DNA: TGTGCCAGCGCGGGTGACTCCTACGAGCAGTACTTC; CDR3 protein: CASAGDSYEQYF
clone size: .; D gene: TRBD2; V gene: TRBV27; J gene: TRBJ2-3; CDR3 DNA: TGTGCCAGCACACCTCGGTGGCCAGCCTGGCGGGAGAAGTCAGATACGCAGTATTTT; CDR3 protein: CASTPRWPAWREKSDTQYF